This entry concerns a single TCR beta chain. Its cognate antigen is unknown. This entry comes from a study of OX40 agonist ivuxolimab in advanced cancers. At the level of the study: Dose-escalation cases comprised hepatocellular carcinoma, melanoma, renal cell or head and neck cancer. Patients were roughly 83% male with ages roughly 20 to 80, mean approximately 58. People who had prior anti-PD-1, anti-PD-L1 or anti-CTLA-4 therapy could take part, and approximately 43% had some. Overall study findings and caveats: CD4+ T cells averaged fewer expanded clones than CD8+ T cells.

The V gene end was trimmed by 2 bases and the J gene end by 0 bases; junction bases not matched to a gene: 4. This CDR3 spans 15 amino acids. The V gene's germline CDR1 is LNHDA and CDR2 SQIVND (reference sequence). The repertoire was sequenced with immunoSEQ multiplex PCR; TCRdb's copy has only in-frame clones and lacks some. The data hold 57,000 or so clones, with around 83% observed a single time. The receptor was isolated from an adult with an advanced solid tumor such as melanoma, head and neck, liver or kidney cancer. Sequenced here: CD4+ or CD8+ T cells sorted from blood, sampled in a trial of the OX40 agonist ivuxolimab. The V gene is TRBV19, the J gene TRBJ2-7; TRBD1 matches at 7 bases. The CDR3 DNA sequence: TGTGCCAGTAGTATAAACAGGGGTCCCTCCTACGAGCAGTACTTC. Translation: CASSINRGPSYEQYF.